This TCR beta chain was recovered during a study of blood T cell repertoires in COVID-19. The overall study: T cells, B-cell-depleted T cells, or PBMCs provided the cDNA or gDNA that served as material.

Study members were between about 18 and 89 years old and lived in approximately 25 US regions. People in the exposed group encountered a COVID-19 case within 2 weeks before entering the study. In the original workflow: Amplification of reference gene primers was used by the study to estimate nucleated cell counts. Assay used: immunoSEQ multiplex PCR; TCRdb lists only in-frame clones, some missing. V, J and clone size are taken as reported in that table, and D and trimming were inferred from the DNA itself. The top ten hold roughly 4.8% of the sample, which has hundreds of thousands of clones, 83% seen once. Trimming cost V 3 bases and J 4 bases, with 6 bases left between them. The CDR3 has 12 residues.

The sequenced sample was PBMCs or T cells enriched from blood (not recorded which). V is TRBV12-3 or TRBV12-4 and J is TRBJ2-5; D uncertain. The source of this sequence is a woman in her forties or fifties who had been exposed to COVID-19. CDR3 nucleotides: TGTGCCAGCAGTTTTCTCGTAGAGACCCAGTACTTC. This gives the protein CASSFLVETQYF.